The source of this T cell receptor (beta chain) is a study of blood T cell repertoires in COVID-19. Study-wide background: Acute and convalescent COVID-19 samples came from the United States, Italy and Spain. PBMCs, B-cell-depleted T cells, or T cells provided the cDNA or gDNA that made up the material.

Some clones are missing from TCRdb's copy, which holds only in-frame ones; the method was immunoSEQ multiplex PCR. The sample carries over 200,000 clones, 87% recorded once. The CDR3 totals 15 residues. The germline V gene encodes CDR1 SEHNR and CDR2 FQNEAQ (reference sequence). Trimming took off 5 bases at V and 0 bases at J, with 11 bases between the two ends. The chain recombines TRBV7-9 with TRBJ1-3, with D unresolved. Sample: peripheral blood. The origin of this receptor is a woman aged 18-29 years who had recovered from COVID-19. The CDR3: CASSGLQFSGNTIYF. CDR3 sequence (DNA): TGTGCCAGCAGCGGATTACAGTTCTCTGGAAACACCATATATTTT.